The T cell receptor beta chain described here comes from a study of shared clonotypes between healthy human individuals. The assay was immunoSEQ multiplex PCR, and TCRdb's table has in-frame clones only and misses some. Among about 520,000 clones listed, approximately 95% were seen once. V dropped 3 bases and J dropped 0 bases, with 15 bases sitting between them. The germline CDR1 and CDR2 sequences are MDHEN and SYDVKM. CDR3 length equals 17 residues. The source material was naive CD4+ T cells sorted from blood. Subset described: CD45RA+ positively selected. V and J are TRBV28 and TRBJ1-3, with a weak D call TRBD1 (5 bases). This TCR derives from a woman in her 30s in good health. CDR3 bases: TGTGCCAGCAGTTTGGGGTGGGGGGACGACTCTGGAAACACCATATATTTT. Translated: CASSLGWGDDSGNTIYF.